A single sample gave rise to the 18 T cell receptor beta chains below, sequenced in a study of T-cell reconstitution after alpha-beta-depleted transplantation in children. Unique molecular identifiers were incorporated during preparation of the TCRbeta library. Each CDR3 protein is one row after TCRdb ran MiXCR on the PCR reads. Here the sample spans 440,000 or so distinct CDR3 sequences, roughly two fifths being singletons. The material was PBMCs, obtained before TCRalphabeta/CD19-depleted stem cell transplant. The origin of the receptors is a girl aged 2-15 years with aplastic anemia, due to receive a stem cell transplant.

This clonotype turned up a few times. A read error may produce the germline difference seen at one junction end. V and J are TRBV30 and TRBJ1-6; D gene unclear. Germline assignment: CDR1 GTSNPN and CDR2 SVGIG (reference sequence). The CDR3 totals 12 residues. DNA for the CDR3: TGTGCTTGGACCACGGAGTTTTCACCCCTCCACTTT. Protein sequence: CAWTTEFSPLHF.

V is TRBV20-1 and J is TRBJ1-2, with 7 bases aligning to TRBD1. J lost 3 bases, V lost 7 bases, and 8 bases had no gene match. Germline values: CDR1 DFQATT, CDR2 SNEGSKA (reference sequence). This CDR3 is built from 13 residues. The CDR3: CSVNRGYYYGYTF. In DNA form, the CDR3 reads TGCAGTGTCAACAGGGGTTATTACTATGGCTACACCTTC.

This clonotype was counted at least ten times. The rearrangement uses TRBV12-3 or TRBV12-4 and TRBJ2-1, with a tentative D call TRBD1 (6 bases). The CDR3 sequence is 14 residues long. The V end was cut by 4 bases, the J end by 6 bases, with 13 bases between. Here the CDR3 reads CASSSRQALNEQFF. The CDR3 DNA is TGTGCCAGCAGTTCGAGACAGGCTCTCAATGAGCAGTTCTTC.

Many counts were recorded for this clonotype. This chain uses TRBV12-3 or TRBV12-4 with TRBJ2-3; TRBD2 aligns across 9 bases. V dropped 6 bases and J dropped 3; count of bases not matched to a gene: 10. The CDR3 covers 16 residues. The CDR3 bases are TGTGCCAGCAGCCCCCTAGCGGGACTTGGGACAGATACGCAGTATTTT. As protein: CASSPLAGLGTDTQYF.

The chain links TRBV5-1 to TRBJ2-5; TRBD1 might be the D (6 bases). Deletions cut 3 bases from V and 2 bases from J, with 11 bases between. The germline CDR1 and CDR2 sequences are SGHRS and YFSETQ. CDR3 length equals 14 residues. CDR3 sequence reads: CASSYRTEQETQYF. The CDR3 DNA reads TGCGCCAGCAGCTATCGGACAGAGCAAGAGACCCAGTACTTC.

The chain joins TRBV29-1 to TRBJ2-3; no definite D call. This CDR3 region has 13 residues. In germline, CDR1 is SQVTM, CDR2 ANQGSEA. Between the trimmed V and J ends, which lost 7 bases and 4 bases, there was a span of 15 bases. CDR3 coding DNA: TGCAGCGCTATACCTAGGGCGGCAGATACGCAGTATTTT. Its translation is CSAIPRAADTQYF.

Regarding this clonotype: It is unclear where the CDR3 begins or ends on the DNA, so no DNA is shown, and the CDR3 is as TCRdb lists it. The gene calls are TRBV29-1 and TRBJ2-2; the table assigns TRBD2, which was not confirmed against the DNA. Counting both end residues, the CDR3 totals 16 amino acids. Germline-derived CDR1 and CDR2 are SQVTM and ANQGSEA. CDR3 amino acids: CSVEWASGSHTWGMFF.

The chain joins TRBV28 to TRBJ2-4; D may match TRBD1 or TRBD2 (5 bases each). Deletions cut 5 bases from V and 1 base from J, with 21 bases between. The CDR3 loop spans 18 amino acids. Germline V gives CDR1 MDHEN, CDR2 SYDVKM. The DNA of the CDR3 is TGTGCCAGCAGTACAAGAGGGACCGGCAATCTCGCCAAAAACATTCAGTACTTC. It yields the protein CASSTRGTGNLAKNIQYF.

This chain joins TRBV7-2 and TRBJ2-1; D remains unclear. CDR1 and CDR2 from the germline V gene are SGHTA and FQGNSA. The CDR3 length is 13 residues. V gave up 9 bases and J gave up 5 bases, with 14 bases separating them. Here the CDR3 reads CASSRLFDNEQFF. The CDR3 DNA is TGTGCCAGTTCCCGTCTGTTTGACAATGAGCAGTTCTTC.

CDR3 DNA sequence: TGTGCCAGCAGTTACCAGGGACTAGCGGGAGGGTTGGAGCAGTACTTC. Translated, it gives CASSYQGLAGGLEQYF. This chain uses TRBV6-5 with TRBJ2-7; TRBD2 matches 16 bases. This CDR3 region has 16 residues. CDR1 is MNHEY and CDR2 is SVGAGI in the germline V gene. V gave up 2 bases and J gave up 7 bases; unmatched junction bases: 5.

For this clonotype: The final CDR3 position lacks the conserved phenylalanine or tryptophan, pointing to a likely read error. The chain uses TRBV24-1 and TRBJ2-3; perhaps TRBD1 as D (6 bases). Trimming removed 9 bases from V and 0 bases from J, with 18 bases in between. Germline V gene sequence: CDR1 KGHDR, CDR2 SFDVKD. There are 16 residues in the CDR3. The DNA of the CDR3 is TGTGCCACCGTTGCCAGACAGGCCGAAAGCACAGATACGCAGTATTCT. This codes for CATVARQAESTDTQYS.

The genes are TRBV14 and TRBJ2-7; D is perhaps TRBD1 (6 bases). V lost 3 bases to trimming and J lost 3 bases, with 18 bases between them. The CDR3 contains 16 residues. The germline V gene encodes CDR1 SGHDN and CDR2 FVKESK. CDR3 DNA sequence: TGTGCCAGCAGCCACCTCGGAGGACAGCGGTACTACGAGCAGTACTTC. Amino acid sequence: CASSHLGGQRYYEQYF.

The chain combines TRBV12-3 or TRBV12-4 with TRBJ1-6; a possible D gene is TRBD1 (5 bases). Between the trimmed V and J ends, which lost 6 bases and 6 bases, there was a span of 12 bases. This CDR3 has 14 amino acids. The CDR3 DNA reads as TGTGCCAGCAGAGAACAGGTTTCTAATTCACCCCTCCACTTT. The encoded protein is CASREQVSNSPLHF.

The chain links TRBV6-1 to TRBJ1-1; TRBD1 aligns across 9 bases. V shed 6 bases, J shed 4 bases, and the junction held 9 bases outside the gene matches. Per germline, CDR1 MNHNS and CDR2 SASEGT. The CDR3 is made up of 15 amino acids. For the CDR3, the DNA is TGTGCCAGCAGAGTTACAGGGGGCGCGTTCACTGAAGCTTTCTTT. It is translated as CASRVTGGAFTEAFF.

The CDR3 here is CASRSSSNYGYTF. The CDR3 DNA reads as TGCGCCAGCAGGTCTTCTAGTAACTATGGCTACACCTTC. The chain has TRBV5-1 and TRBJ1-2, with no clear D. CDR1 is SGHRS, CDR2 YFSETQ, per germline. This CDR3 comprises 13 residues. Trimming took off 5 bases at V and 1 base at J, with 9 bases between the two ends.

A few counts support this clonotype. The V call is TRBV11-2, the J call TRBJ2-1; a possible D gene is TRBD2 (5 bases). Trimming cost V 6 bases and J 1 base, with 13 bases left between them. The CDR3 loop spans 15 amino acids. Germline lookup yields CDR1 SGHAT and CDR2 FQNNGV. CDR3 DNA: TGTGCCAGCAGAGTTACTAGTAAGTCCTACAATGAGCAGTTCTTC. The encoded protein is CASRVTSKSYNEQFF.

The chain joins TRBV4-1 to TRBJ1-1; no definite D call. Looked up from germline, CDR1 is MGHRA and CDR2 is YSYEKL. The CDR3 covers 16 residues. Trimming took off 0 bases at V and 0 bases at J, with 11 bases between the two ends. CDR3 in amino acids: CASSQESGSMNTEAFF. The CDR3 DNA reads as TGCGCCAGCAGCCAAGAATCGGGCAGCATGAACACTGAAGCTTTCTTT.

The chain recombines TRBV5-6 with TRBJ2-7; maybe TRBD2 (5 bases). V gave up 0 bases and J gave up 2 bases, with 9 bases separating them. Germline V CDR1 and CDR2: SGHDT, YYEEEE. The CDR3 length is 14 residues. The CDR3 loop reads CASSLDGSAYEQYF. As DNA, the CDR3 is TGTGCCAGCAGCTTGGATGGGAGCGCCTACGAGCAGTACTTC. Together with reference TRBV5-6 and TRBJ2-7, the CDR3 gives the full variable domain: DAGVTQSPTHLIKTRGQQVTLRCSPKSGHDTVSWYQQALGQGPQFIFQYYEEEERQRGNFPDRFSGHQFPNYSSELNVNALLLGDSALYLCASSLDGSAYEQYFGPGTRLTVT.